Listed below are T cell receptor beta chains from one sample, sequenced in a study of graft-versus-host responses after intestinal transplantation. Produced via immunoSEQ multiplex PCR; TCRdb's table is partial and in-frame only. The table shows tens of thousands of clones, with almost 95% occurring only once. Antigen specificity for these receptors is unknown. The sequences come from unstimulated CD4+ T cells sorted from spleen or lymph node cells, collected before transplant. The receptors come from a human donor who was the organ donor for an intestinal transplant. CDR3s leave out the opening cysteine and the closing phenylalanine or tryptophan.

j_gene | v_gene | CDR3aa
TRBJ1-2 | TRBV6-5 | ASSYSWAGGLYGYT
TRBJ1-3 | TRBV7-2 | ASSHRGLRNTIY
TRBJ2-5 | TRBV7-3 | ASSQGSGETQY
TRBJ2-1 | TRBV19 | ASSIRTGWLNAGINEQF
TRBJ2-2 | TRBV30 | AWTTTTLNTGELF
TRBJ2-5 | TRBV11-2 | ASSRVSETQY
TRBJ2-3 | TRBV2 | ASRSGQDTDTQY
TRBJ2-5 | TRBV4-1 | ASSLIRKGGGSQETQY
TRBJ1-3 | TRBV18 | ASSPDSGNTIY
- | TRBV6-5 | ASSSGGEQY
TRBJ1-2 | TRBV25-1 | ASSASPYGYT
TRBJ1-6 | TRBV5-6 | ASSTPTGSSYNSPLH
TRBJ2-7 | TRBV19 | ASTASGAGSYEQY
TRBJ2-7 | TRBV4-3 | ASSQDLEVWAEQY
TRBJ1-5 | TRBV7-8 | ASSSRDRGNQPQH
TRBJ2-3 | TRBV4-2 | ASSHELAGSTDTQY
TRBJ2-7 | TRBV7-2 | ASRKQGSYEQY
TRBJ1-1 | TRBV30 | AWSGEAF